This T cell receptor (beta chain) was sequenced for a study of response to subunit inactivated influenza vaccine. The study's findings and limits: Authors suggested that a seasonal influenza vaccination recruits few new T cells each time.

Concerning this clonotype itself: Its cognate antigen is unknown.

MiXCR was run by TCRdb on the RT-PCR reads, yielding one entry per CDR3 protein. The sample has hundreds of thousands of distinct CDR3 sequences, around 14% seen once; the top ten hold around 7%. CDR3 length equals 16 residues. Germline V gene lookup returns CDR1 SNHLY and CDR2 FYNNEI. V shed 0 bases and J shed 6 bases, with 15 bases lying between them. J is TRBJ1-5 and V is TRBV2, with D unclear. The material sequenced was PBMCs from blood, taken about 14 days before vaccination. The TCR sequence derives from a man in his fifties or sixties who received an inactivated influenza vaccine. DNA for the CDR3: TGTGCCAGCAGTGAAGCGCTGGTGTCCACGTCTCAGCCCCAGCATTTT. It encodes CASSEALVSTSQPQHF.